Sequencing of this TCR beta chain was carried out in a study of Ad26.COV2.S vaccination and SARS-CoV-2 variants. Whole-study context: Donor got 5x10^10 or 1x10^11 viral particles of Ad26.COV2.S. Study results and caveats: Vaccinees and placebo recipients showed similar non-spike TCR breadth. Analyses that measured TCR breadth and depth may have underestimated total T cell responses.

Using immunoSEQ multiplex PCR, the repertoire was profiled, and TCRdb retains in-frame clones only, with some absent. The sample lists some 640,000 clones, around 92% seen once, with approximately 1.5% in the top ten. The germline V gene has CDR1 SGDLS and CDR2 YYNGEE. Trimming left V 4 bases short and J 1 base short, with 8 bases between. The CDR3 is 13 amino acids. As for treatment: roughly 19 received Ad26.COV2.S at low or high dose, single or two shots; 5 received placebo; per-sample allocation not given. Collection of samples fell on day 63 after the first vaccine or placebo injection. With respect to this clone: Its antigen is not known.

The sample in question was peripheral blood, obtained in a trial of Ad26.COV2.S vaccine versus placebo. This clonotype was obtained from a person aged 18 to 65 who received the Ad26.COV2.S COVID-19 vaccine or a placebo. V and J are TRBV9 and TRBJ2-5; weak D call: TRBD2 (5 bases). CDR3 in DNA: TGTGCCAGCAGCCCTAGCCCCCAAGAGACCCAGTACTTC. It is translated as CASSPSPQETQYF. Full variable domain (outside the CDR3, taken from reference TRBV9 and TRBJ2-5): DSGVTQTPKHLITATGQRVTLRCSPRSGDLSVYWYQQSLDQGLQFLIQYYNGEERAKGNILERFSAQQFPDLHSELNLSSLELGDSALYFCASSPSPQETQYFGPGTRLLVL.